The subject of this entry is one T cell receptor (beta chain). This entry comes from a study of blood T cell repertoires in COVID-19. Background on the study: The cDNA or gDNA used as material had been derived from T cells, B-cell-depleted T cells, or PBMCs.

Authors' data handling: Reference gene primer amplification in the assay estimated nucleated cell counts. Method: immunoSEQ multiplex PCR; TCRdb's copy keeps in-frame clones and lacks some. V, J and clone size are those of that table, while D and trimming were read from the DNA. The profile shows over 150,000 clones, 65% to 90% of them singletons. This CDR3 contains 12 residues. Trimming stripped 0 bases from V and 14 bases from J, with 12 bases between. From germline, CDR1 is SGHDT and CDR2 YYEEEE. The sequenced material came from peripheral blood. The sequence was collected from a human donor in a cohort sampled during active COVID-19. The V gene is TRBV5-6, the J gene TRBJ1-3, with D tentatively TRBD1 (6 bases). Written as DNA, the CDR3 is TGTGCCAGCAGCTTGGGGGCAGGGGAATTATATTTT. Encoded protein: CASSLGAGELYF.